The rows below give T cell receptor beta chains drawn from one sample of a study of shared clonotypes between healthy human individuals. TCRdb's table, derived via immunoSEQ multiplex PCR, lists solely in-frame clones and lacks some. Seen here are about a million clones, about 76% observed once, and the top ten hold approximately 1.5%. The sequencing sample was made of memory CD4+ T cells sorted from blood. These receptors were obtained from a man aged 18-30 years in good health. Both conserved end residues are part of each CDR3. Fields, in order: V gene, D gene, J gene, clone size, CDR3 DNA, CDR3 protein. A D gene is named only where the DNA matches it firmly. Size values are once, few and many counts, or a class for expanded clones, and some rows have none.

V gene: TRBV6-4; D gene: TRBD2; J gene: TRBJ2-7; clone size: NA; CDR3 DNA: TGTGCCAGTCTAGCGGGGGCGCACTACGAGCAGTACTTC; CDR3 protein: CASLAGAHYEQYF
V gene: TRBV2; D gene: NA; J gene: TRBJ1-5; clone size: many; CDR3 DNA: TGTGCCAGCGTAGGACAAGGGGAGAGTCAGCCCCAGCATTTT; CDR3 protein: CASVGQGESQPQHF
V gene: TRBV29-1; D gene: TRBD1; J gene: TRBJ1-2; clone size: few; CDR3 DNA: TGCAGCGTCGGTGGGACAGCCGGTAGGGGCTACACCTTC; CDR3 protein: CSVGGTAGRGYTF
V gene: TRBV5-1; D gene: TRBD2; J gene: TRBJ2-7; clone size: NA; CDR3 DNA: TGCGCCAGCAGCCCGGGCGAGACTAGCGGGAAGGCCGAGCAGTACTTC; CDR3 protein: CASSPGETSGKAEQYF
V gene: TRBV30; D gene: NA; J gene: TRBJ1-1; clone size: few; CDR3 DNA: TGTGCCTGGATGGTTGGGGCAGGTCCTATGAACACTGAAGCTTTCTTT; CDR3 protein: CAWMVGAGPMNTEAFF
V gene: TRBV5-4; D gene: NA; J gene: TRBJ2-4; clone size: NA; CDR3 DNA: TGTGCCAGCAGTCGGGGGGCAGAAAACATTCAGTACTTC; CDR3 protein: CASSRGAENIQYF
V gene: TRBV25-1; D gene: TRBD1; J gene: TRBJ2-2; clone size: NA; CDR3 DNA: TGTGCCAGCAAAGGGACAGGGGGCATCGGGGAGCTGTTTTTT; CDR3 protein: CASKGTGGIGELFF
V gene: TRBV7-2; D gene: TRBD1; J gene: TRBJ1-1; clone size: NA; CDR3 DNA: TGTGCCAGCAGGTTGACAGGGAATATGAACACTGAAGCTTTCTTT; CDR3 protein: CASRLTGNMNTEAFF
V gene: TRBV10-3; D gene: TRBD2; J gene: TRBJ2-2; clone size: few; CDR3 DNA: TGTGCCATCACGGGACTAGCGGGGACCGGGGAGCTGTTTTTT; CDR3 protein: CAITGLAGTGELFF
V gene: TRBV20-1; D gene: NA; J gene: TRBJ2-2; clone size: NA; CDR3 DNA: TGCAGCGGGGGGAACACCGGGGAGCTGTTTTTT; CDR3 protein: CSGGNTGELFF
V gene: TRBV2; D gene: NA; J gene: TRBJ2-7; clone size: NA; CDR3 DNA: TGTGCCAGCAGTGACAGCATCCCGCGGGAGCAGTACTTC; CDR3 protein: CASSDSIPREQYF
V gene: TRBV5-1; D gene: NA; J gene: TRBJ2-1; clone size: NA; CDR3 DNA: TGCGCCAGCAGCTTCCAGGGGGGGAACAATGAGCAGTTCTTC; CDR3 protein: CASSFQGGNNEQFF
V gene: TRBV6-1; D gene: NA; J gene: TRBJ1-4; clone size: NA; CDR3 DNA: TGTGCCAGCAGTGAAATGAGGACTCCTAATGAAAAACTGTTTTTT; CDR3 protein: CASSEMRTPNEKLFF
V gene: TRBV9; D gene: TRBD1; J gene: TRBJ1-6; clone size: NA; CDR3 DNA: TGTGCCAGCAGCGAACAACCGGGACAGGGGAATTCACCCCTCCACTTT; CDR3 protein: CASSEQPGQGNSPLHF
V gene: TRBV9; D gene: NA; J gene: TRBJ1-4; clone size: NA; CDR3 DNA: TGTGCCAGCAGCGTATCCACTGATATTAATGAAAAACTGTTTTTT; CDR3 protein: CASSVSTDINEKLFF
V gene: TRBV4-3; D gene: NA; J gene: TRBJ2-6; clone size: NA; CDR3 DNA: TGCGCCAGCAGCCAAGTTTTGTCCTCTGGGGCCAACGTCCTGACTTTC; CDR3 protein: CASSQVLSSGANVLTF
V gene: TRBV7-3; D gene: TRBD1; J gene: TRBJ2-6; clone size: NA; CDR3 DNA: TGTGCCAGCAGCAATACAGGGGCTGCTGGGGCCAACGTCCTGACTTTC; CDR3 protein: CASSNTGAAGANVLTF
V gene: TRBV5-1; D gene: NA; J gene: TRBJ1-1; clone size: few; CDR3 DNA: TGCGCCAGCAGCTTGGCCGAGGGGCACACTGAAGCTTTCTTT; CDR3 protein: CASSLAEGHTEAFF
V gene: TRBV30; D gene: TRBD1; J gene: TRBJ2-5; clone size: NA; CDR3 DNA: TGTGCCTGGACCAGGACAGGCCTGCGGGAGACCCAGTACTTC; CDR3 protein: CAWTRTGLRETQYF
V gene: TRBV5-1; D gene: NA; J gene: TRBJ2-6; clone size: NA; CDR3 DNA: TGCGCCAGCAGCCCCGGGATTACAACTGGGGCCAACGTCCTGACTTTC; CDR3 protein: CASSPGITTGANVLTF
V gene: TRBV18; D gene: TRBD1; J gene: TRBJ1-5; clone size: NA; CDR3 DNA: TGTGCCAGCTCATCCTTAAACTCGTTTCAGGGGGCGCGCAATCAGCCCCAGCATTTT; CDR3 protein: CASSSLNSFQGARNQPQHF
V gene: TRBV18; D gene: NA; J gene: TRBJ2-2; clone size: NA; CDR3 DNA: TGTGCCAGCTCACCACCAGCGCGCGGGGAGCTGTTTTTT; CDR3 protein: CASSPPARGELFF
V gene: TRBV7-2; D gene: NA; J gene: TRBJ2-3; clone size: NA; CDR3 DNA: TGTGCCAGCAGCTTGAAGGGGGATACGCAGTATTTT; CDR3 protein: CASSLKGDTQYF
V gene: TRBV11-2; D gene: TRBD1; J gene: TRBJ1-6; clone size: NA; CDR3 DNA: TGTGCCAGCAGCGCGGGGACAGGGTTTAATTCACCCCTCCACTTT; CDR3 protein: CASSAGTGFNSPLHF
V gene: TRBV16; D gene: TRBD1; J gene: TRBJ2-3; clone size: NA; CDR3 DNA: TGTGCCAGCAGCGCATCCAGGGGGCGCACAGATACGCAGTATTTT; CDR3 protein: CASSASRGRTDTQYF
V gene: TRBV13; D gene: NA; J gene: TRBJ2-7; clone size: once; CDR3 DNA: TGTGCCAGGGAACCTTGGTGCGAGCAGTACTTC; CDR3 protein: CAREPWCEQYF
V gene: TRBV21-1; D gene: NA; J gene: TRBJ2-6; clone size: NA; CDR3 DNA: TGTGCCAGCAGCAAAGACAATGGGAGACTCTGCCCCTCTGGGGCCAACGTCCTGACTTTC; CDR3 protein: CASSKDNGRLCPSGANVLTF
V gene: TRBV10-2; D gene: TRBD2; J gene: TRBJ2-2; clone size: NA; CDR3 DNA: TGCGCCAGCAGTGAGCCTAGCGGGGGCACCGGGGAGCTGTTTTTT; CDR3 protein: CASSEPSGGTGELFF
V gene: TRBV5-6; D gene: NA; J gene: TRBJ2-7; clone size: NA; CDR3 DNA: TGTGCCAGCAGCTTGGTGAGCAGGGACCCTACCTACGAGCAGTACTTC; CDR3 protein: CASSLVSRDPTYEQYF
V gene: TRBV7-6; D gene: NA; J gene: TRBJ1-1; clone size: NA; CDR3 DNA: TGTGCCAGCAGCAAGATGGAAATCACTGAAGCTTTCTTT; CDR3 protein: CASSKMEITEAFF
V gene: TRBV7-2; D gene: TRBD1; J gene: TRBJ1-6; clone size: NA; CDR3 DNA: TGTGCCAGCAGCCCCAGGGCAGGGGGCGATTCACCCCTCCACTTT; CDR3 protein: CASSPRAGGDSPLHF
V gene: TRBV5-1; D gene: TRBD2; J gene: TRBJ2-2; clone size: NA; CDR3 DNA: TGCGCCAGCAGCTCACATAACCGGGGGGGCTCCGGGGAGCTGTTTTTT; CDR3 protein: CASSSHNRGGSGELFF
V gene: TRBV6-4; D gene: TRBD2; J gene: TRBJ2-3; clone size: few; CDR3 DNA: TGTGCCAGCAGTGTATCGGGAGGCCCAGATACGCAGTATTTT; CDR3 protein: CASSVSGGPDTQYF
V gene: TRBV5-1; D gene: TRBD2; J gene: TRBJ2-2; clone size: NA; CDR3 DNA: TGCGCCAGCAGCTCACTTAGACTAGCGGGGGAAAGTGTCGGGGAGCTGTTTTTT; CDR3 protein: CASSSLRLAGESVGELFF
V gene: TRBV30; D gene: NA; J gene: TRBJ1-2; clone size: NA; CDR3 DNA: TGTGCCTGGAGTGCCATTATACCGGGCGGTGGCTACACCTTC; CDR3 protein: CAWSAIIPGGGYTF
V gene: TRBV4-1; D gene: NA; J gene: TRBJ2-7; clone size: once; CDR3 DNA: TGCGCCAGCAGCTCAACGAGGGGGAGCCCGGGGTACGAGCAGTACTTC; CDR3 protein: CASSSTRGSPGYEQYF
V gene: TRBV6-6; D gene: TRBD1; J gene: TRBJ2-7; clone size: NA; CDR3 DNA: TGTGCCAGCAGTTCTTGGACAGGGCGGCCTGACGAGCAGTACTTC; CDR3 protein: CASSSWTGRPDEQYF
V gene: TRBV30; D gene: NA; J gene: TRBJ1-2; clone size: many; CDR3 DNA: TGTGCCTGGAGTGTAACAGACTATGGCTACACCTTC; CDR3 protein: CAWSVTDYGYTF
V gene: TRBV7-7; D gene: NA; J gene: TRBJ2-5; clone size: few; CDR3 DNA: TGTGCTAGCAGCTTAGTACACCAAGGGGAGACCCAGTACTTC; CDR3 protein: CASSLVHQGETQYF
V gene: TRBV2; D gene: NA; J gene: TRBJ2-3; clone size: once; CDR3 DNA: TGTGCCAGCAACAGAGGCACAGATACGCAGTATTTT; CDR3 protein: CASNRGTDTQYF
V gene: TRBV5-8; D gene: NA; J gene: TRBJ2-3; clone size: NA; CDR3 DNA: TGTGCCAGCAGTTTGGGGCGGGGTTCAGATACGCAGTATTTT; CDR3 protein: CASSLGRGSDTQYF
V gene: TRBV11-2; D gene: NA; J gene: TRBJ1-1; clone size: NA; CDR3 DNA: TGTGCCAGCAGCCCCTCAGGGGCGATGAACACTGAAGCTTTCTTT; CDR3 protein: CASSPSGAMNTEAFF
V gene: TRBV19; D gene: TRBD2; J gene: TRBJ2-2; clone size: NA; CDR3 DNA: TGTGCCAGTAGAGCGGGAATGAACACCGGGGAGCTGTTTTTT; CDR3 protein: CASRAGMNTGELFF
V gene: TRBV19; D gene: NA; J gene: TRBJ2-1; clone size: once; CDR3 DNA: TGTGCCAGTAGTATGACATACAATGAGCAGTTCTTC; CDR3 protein: CASSMTYNEQFF
V gene: TRBV10-3; D gene: NA; J gene: TRBJ1-2; clone size: NA; CDR3 DNA: TGTGCCATCAACCCAGACGGCCAGGGGTTGTTTGGCTACACCTTC; CDR3 protein: CAINPDGQGLFGYTF
V gene: TRBV5-4; D gene: NA; J gene: TRBJ2-7; clone size: NA; CDR3 DNA: TGTGCCAGCAGTCAATCGGCGGACTCCTACGAGCAGTACTTC; CDR3 protein: CASSQSADSYEQYF
V gene: TRBV28; D gene: NA; J gene: TRBJ1-4; clone size: NA; CDR3 DNA: TGTGCCAGCAGCTTAGGGGGGGGGCAGAAAGAAAAACTGTTTTTT; CDR3 protein: CASSLGGGQKEKLFF
V gene: TRBV10-2; D gene: NA; J gene: TRBJ2-6; clone size: NA; CDR3 DNA: TGCGCCAGCAGGCCGCAGGCCATCTACTCTGGGGCCAACGTCCTGACTTTC; CDR3 protein: CASRPQAIYSGANVLTF